These 23 T cell receptor beta chains were sequenced from one sample in a study of beta chain features in type 1 diabetes. General study findings and limits: All four CD4+ subsets from Type 1 diabetes patients carried moderately but significantly shorter TCRB CDR3s.

Expressed TCRB transcripts were sequenced, since all the RNA that had been isolated was reverse transcribed. Clones were read by immunoSEQ multiplex PCR, and TCRdb kept only the in-frame ones, dropping some. Of roughly 230,000 clones in the sample, about 11% are singletons; the top ten hold about 0.018%. These TCRs are of unknown antigen specificity. Sequencing was carried out using naive CD4+ T cells from blood. These receptors were taken from a young man with type 1 diabetes.

This clone was detected only a few times. The rearrangement joins TRBV18 to TRBJ1-1; 7 nucleotides match TRBD1. The ends lost 2 bases at V and 1 base at J; junction bases unmatched: 1. Germline V CDR1 and CDR2: KGHSH, LQKENI. The CDR3 runs to 14 residues. The CDR3 sequence: CASSPWTGNTEAFF. Written as DNA, the CDR3 is TGTGCCAGCTCACCATGGACAGGGAACACTGAAGCTTTCTTT.

The J gene is TRBJ2-1, the V gene TRBV29-1, with TRBD2 identical over 9 bases. From germline, CDR1 is SQVTM and CDR2 ANQGSEA. The CDR3 contains 12 residues. DNA for the CDR3: TGCAGGGCGAGCGGGGGGTACAATGAGCAGTTCTTC. It is translated as CRASGGYNEQFF.

About this clone: An end of the junction does not agree with germline; a read error may underlie this. The chain links TRBV7-7 to TRBJ2-5; 10 bases line up with TRBD1. The CDR3 runs to 18 residues. Germline V gives CDR1 SSHAT, CDR2 FNYEAQ (reference sequence). The CDR3 loop reads CASSLAPDTGTGDETQYF. In DNA form, the CDR3 reads TGTGCTAGCAGCTTAGCCCCTGATACCGGGACAGGGGACGAGACCCAGTACTTC.

This clone was counted a few times. This sequence joins TRBV7-8 and TRBJ2-2, with D possibly being TRBD1 (7 bases). Germline V CDR1 and CDR2: SGHVS, FQNEAQ. The CDR3 is 16 amino acids. Between the trimmed V and J ends, which lost 2 bases and 7 bases, there was a span of 17 bases. For the CDR3, the DNA is TGTGCCAGCAGCTTATCCCTAACAGGGGAGGTCGGGGAGCTGTTTTTT. This encodes CASSLSLTGEVGELFF.

In its sample, this clone was seen a few times. The chain employs TRBV15 and TRBJ2-6, with 7 bases fitting TRBD1. Looked up from germline, CDR1 is LNHNV and CDR2 is YYDKDF (reference sequence). V lost 5 bases to trimming and J lost 2 bases; unmatched junction nucleotides: 6. This CDR3 spans 16 amino acids. DNA of the CDR3: TGTGCCACCAGCGGATCCGGGACAGCTGGGGCCAACGTCCTGACTTTC. As protein: CATSGSGTAGANVLTF.

V gene TRBV10-3 combines with J gene TRBJ1-5, with D unresolved. V was clipped by 3 bases and J by 3 bases, with 3 bases between them. The germline V gene has CDR1 ENHRY and CDR2 SYGVKD. This CDR3 has 12 residues. CDR3 sequence (DNA): TGTGCCATCAGTGACCACAATCAGCCCCAGCATTTT. Amino acids: CAISDHNQPQHF.

A few counts support this clone. The chain combines TRBV11-1 with TRBJ1-1; D is undetermined. The CDR3 totals 13 residues. Germline assignment: CDR1 SGHAT and CDR2 FQDESV (reference sequence). V was shortened by 5 bases and J by 0 bases, with 7 bases between the two germline ends. This CDR3 reads CASSGRMNTEAFF. CDR3 nucleotide sequence: TGTGCCAGCAGCGGCAGGATGAACACTGAAGCTTTCTTT.

This clone showed up just a few times. The gene calls are TRBV28 and TRBJ1-5, with 7 positions matching TRBD1. The CDR3 totals 16 residues. V was pared by 5 bases and J by 0 bases, with 7 bases of the junction left unmatched. CDR1 and CDR2 from the germline V gene are MDHEN and SYDVKM. CDR3: CASSPRGELSNQPQHF. The CDR3 region has the DNA TGTGCCAGCAGTCCCAGGGGGGAGCTTAGCAATCAGCCCCAGCATTTT. The complete variable domain, with remaining parts taken from reference TRBV28 and TRBJ1-5, reads DVKVTQSSRYLVKRTGEKVFLECVQDMDHENMFWYRQDPGLGLRLIYFSYDVKMKEKGDIPEGYSVSREKKERFSLILESASTNQTSMYLCASSPRGELSNQPQHFGDGTRLSIL.

In its sample, this clone was seen a few times. This chain uses TRBV5-1 with TRBJ2-7, with TRBD1 identical over 9 bases. The CDR3 length is 14 residues. Germline values: CDR1 SGHRS, CDR2 YFSETQ. Trimming at V came to 3 bases and at J to 5 bases, leaving 6 bases not matched to a gene. The CDR3 spells CASSSGQGYNEQYF. For the CDR3, the DNA is TGCGCCAGCAGCTCGGGACAGGGATATAACGAGCAGTACTTC.

The chain joins TRBV7-2 to TRBJ1-2, with 8 positions matching TRBD1. The V gene's germline CDR1 is SGHTA and CDR2 FQGNSA. The CDR3 length is 13 residues. J lost 6 bases, V lost 3 bases, and 3 bases had no gene match. The chain's CDR3 is CASSLDREHGYTF. DNA of the CDR3: TGTGCCAGCAGCTTGGACAGGGAGCATGGCTACACCTTC.

This clone was found a few times. This chain links TRBV6-5 with TRBJ1-6, with D perhaps matching TRBD1 (5 bases). V was pared by 0 bases and J by 5 bases, with 11 bases between. Looked up from germline, CDR1 is MNHEY and CDR2 is SVGAGI. The CDR3 covers 16 residues. CDR3 residues: CASSYSGESDNSPLHF. In DNA form, the CDR3 reads TGTGCCAGCAGTTACTCAGGGGAATCCGATAATTCACCCCTCCACTTT.

The V and J genes are TRBV5-4 and TRBJ2-3; possibly TRBD2 for D (5 bases). The CDR3 is made up of 13 amino acids. Germline CDR1 is SGHNT and CDR2 is YYREEE (reference sequence). V was shortened by 3 bases and J by 3 bases, with 8 bases between the two germline ends. The CDR3 reads CASSSGGTDTQYF. The CDR3 nucleotides are TGTGCCAGCAGCTCAGGAGGAACAGATACGCAGTATTTT. Drawing the rest from reference TRBV5-4 and TRBJ2-3, the complete variable domain is ETGVTQSPTHLIKTRGQQVTLRCSSQSGHNTVSWYQQALGQGPQFIFQYYREEENGRGNFPPRFSGLQFPNYSSELNVNALELDDSALYLCASSSGGTDTQYFGPGTRLTVL.

This clone was seen a handful of times. The V call is TRBV10-3, the J call TRBJ2-7, with D maybe TRBD1 (5 bases). Per the germline V gene, CDR1 is ENHRY and CDR2 is SYGVKD. This CDR3 spans 12 amino acids. V lost 0 bases and J lost 6, with 6 bases in between. The CDR3 reads CAISESGAEQYF. CDR3 in DNA: TGTGCCATCAGTGAGTCAGGGGCCGAGCAGTACTTC.

The chain employs TRBV28 and TRBJ2-3; TRBD2 might be the D (5 bases). The V end was cut by 4 bases, the J end by 5 bases, with 7 bases between. There are 12 residues in the CDR3. Germline CDR1 is MDHEN and CDR2 is SYDVKM. The CDR3 coding sequence is TGTGCCAGCAGTTCCGGAGGAGATACGCAGTATTTT. Translation gives CASSSGGDTQYF. Drawing the rest from reference TRBV28 and TRBJ2-3, the complete variable domain is DVKVTQSSRYLVKRTGEKVFLECVQDMDHENMFWYRQDPGLGLRLIYFSYDVKMKEKGDIPEGYSVSREKKERFSLILESASTNQTSMYLCASSSGGDTQYFGPGTRLTVL.

This clone was detected only a few times. The rearrangement joins TRBV5-1 to TRBJ2-7, with no clear D. Germline assignment: CDR1 SGHRS and CDR2 YFSETQ. The V end lost 4 bases, the J end lost 7 bases, and 15 bases lay between the germline ends. This CDR3 spans 13 amino acids. The CDR3 nucleotides read TGCGCCAGCAGCATGGACCTTTTTCTAGAGCAGTACTTC. Translation gives CASSMDLFLEQYF. Full variable domain (outside the CDR3, taken from reference TRBV5-1 and TRBJ2-7): KAGVTQTPRYLIKTRGQQVTLSCSPISGHRSVSWYQQTPGQGLQFLFEYFSETQRNKGNFPGRFSGRQFSNSRSEMNVSTLELGDSALYLCASSMDLFLEQYFGPGTRLTVT.

The genes are TRBV15 and TRBJ1-1, with D perhaps TRBD1 (5 bases). Germline V CDR1 and CDR2: LNHNV, YYDKDF (reference sequence). V was shortened by 1 base and J by 1 base, with 13 bases between the two germline ends. This CDR3 spans 16 amino acids. The CDR3 DNA sequence: TGTGCCACCAGCAGAGCAAAGGGGATAGGGAACACTGAAGCTTTCTTT. This codes for CATSRAKGIGNTEAFF. The whole variable domain, remainder taken from reference TRBV15 and TRBJ1-1, is DAMVIQNPRYQVTQFGKPVTLSCSQTLNHNVMYWYQQKSSQAPKLLFHYYDKDFNNEADTPDNFQSRRPNTSFCFLDIRSPGLGDTAMYLCATSRAKGIGNTEAFFGQGTRLTVV.

The J gene is TRBJ2-7, the V gene TRBV4-1; 9 positions agree with TRBD1. Unmatched junction bases numbered 5, after V lost 3 bases and J lost 2 bases. There are 15 residues in the CDR3. The germline CDR1 and CDR2 sequences are MGHRA and YSYEKL. CDR3 residues: CASSQDRGSPYEQYF. CDR3 DNA sequence: TGCGCCAGCAGCCAGGACAGGGGTAGTCCCTACGAGCAGTACTTC.

This clone appeared a few times. The CDR3 loop is CASSLFGQGGIDTEAFF. CDR3 nucleotide sequence: TGTGCCAGCAGCCTCTTTGGACAGGGTGGAATAGACACTGAAGCTTTCTTT. The rearrangement links TRBV9 to TRBJ1-1; 8 positions agree with TRBD1. Losses at the gene ends were 4 bases for V and 3 bases for J; bases not matched to a gene: 14. This CDR3 region has 17 residues. Germline V gene lookup returns CDR1 SGDLS and CDR2 YYNGEE.

The chain links TRBV9 to TRBJ1-1; the match to TRBD1 covers 9 bases. Germline V gene sequence: CDR1 SGDLS, CDR2 YYNGEE. This CDR3 has 20 residues. Trimming cost V 3 bases and J 0 bases; bases outside gene matches: 18. CDR3 sequence: CASSDRQGDGAGRMNTEAFF. CDR3 sequence (DNA): TGTGCCAGCAGCGACCGACAGGGGGACGGAGCCGGACGCATGAACACTGAAGCTTTCTTT.

This clone was counted between two and nine times. The chain's CDR3 is CATSREASGGYTDTQYF. CDR3 sequence (DNA): TGTGCCACCAGCAGGGAGGCTAGCGGGGGTTACACAGATACGCAGTATTTT. The chain carries TRBV15 and TRBJ2-3; 10 bases align to TRBD2. Looked up from germline, CDR1 is LNHNV and CDR2 is YYDKDF (reference sequence). V shed 3 bases and J 2 bases; nucleotides not matched to a gene: 8. CDR3 size: 17 residues.

This clone showed up just a few times. The DNA of the CDR3 is TGTGCCTCCCCGGGGCGGGGGGGCCTCGATGAGCAGTTCTTC. Translating it yields CASPGRGGLDEQFF. This chain connects TRBV30 to TRBJ2-1; 9 bases fit TRBD2. The CDR3 extends over 14 amino acids. The junction had 12 bases not matched to a gene; V was cut back by 7 bases and J by 8 bases. Germline V lookup: CDR1 GTSNPN, CDR2 SVGIG (reference sequence).

The chain employs TRBV18 and TRBJ2-3; D perhaps matches TRBD2 (6 bases). This CDR3 is built from 16 residues. Trimming removed 4 bases from V and 2 bases from J, with 16 bases in between. Germline CDR1 KGHSH, CDR2 LQKENI. CDR3: CASSHGRTGATDTQYF. Here the CDR3 DNA reads TGTGCCAGCTCACACGGGAGAACAGGCGCCACAGATACGCAGTATTTT.

This clone was counted only a few times. The rearrangement uses TRBV9 and TRBJ2-1; D gene ambiguous. Trimming left V 4 bases short and J 6 bases short, with 14 bases between. Germline CDR1 and CDR2: SGDLS and YYNGEE. The CDR3 has 14 residues. The CDR3, as DNA: TGTGCCAGCAGCAAACGACTGGCGGCCAATGAGCAGTTCTTC. It codes for CASSKRLAANEQFF.